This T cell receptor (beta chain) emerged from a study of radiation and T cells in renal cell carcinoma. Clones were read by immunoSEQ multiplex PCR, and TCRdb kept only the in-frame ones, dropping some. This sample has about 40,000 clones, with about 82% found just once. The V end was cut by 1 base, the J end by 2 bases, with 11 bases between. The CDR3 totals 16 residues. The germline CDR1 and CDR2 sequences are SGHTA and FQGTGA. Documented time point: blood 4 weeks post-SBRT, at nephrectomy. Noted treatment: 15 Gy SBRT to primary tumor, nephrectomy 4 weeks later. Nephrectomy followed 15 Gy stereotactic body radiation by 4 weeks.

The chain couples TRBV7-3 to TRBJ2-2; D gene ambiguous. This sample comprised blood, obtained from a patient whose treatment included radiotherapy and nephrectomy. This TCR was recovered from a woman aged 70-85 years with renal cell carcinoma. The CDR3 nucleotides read TGTGCCAGCAGCTTAAGCCAGGTCCTTAACACCGGGGAGCTGTTTTTT. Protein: CASSLSQVLNTGELFF.